Listed below are T cell receptor beta chains from one sample, sequenced in a study of T cells expressing NK-cell markers. TCRdb derives one entry per CDR3 protein from the 5' RACE reads, leaving out DNA. Its table lists around 380,000 distinct CDR3 sequences. The material sequenced was blood T cells: a sorted CD56 or NKG2C T cell subset, CD4+ or CD8+ T cells, or bulk PBMC T cells (not recorded which). All receptors come from a woman between 45 and 60 years old in good health. Each CDR3 is given with its conserved first and last residue. Fields, in order: J gene, V gene, CDR3 protein.

j_call: TRBJ2-5
v_call: TRBV2
cdr3_aa: CASTSPGQETQYF

j_call: TRBJ1-5
v_call: TRBV15
cdr3_aa: CATSRIQGGINQPQHF

j_call: TRBJ2-5
v_call: TRBV6-5
cdr3_aa: CASSYYLVGEETQYF

j_call: TRBJ1-1
v_call: TRBV14
cdr3_aa: CASSQEDSEAFF

j_call: TRBJ2-7
v_call: TRBV4-1
cdr3_aa: CASSPLQVGGYEQYF

j_call: TRBJ2-2
v_call: TRBV7-2
cdr3_aa: CASSSPGGWTGELFF

j_call: TRBJ2-4
v_call: TRBV20-1
cdr3_aa: CSAIRPGQPNIQYF

j_call: TRBJ2-7
v_call: TRBV7-8
cdr3_aa: CASSLVGQGSEQYF

j_call: TRBJ2-2
v_call: TRBV11-3
cdr3_aa: CASSPSRELGRNGELFF

j_call: TRBJ1-5
v_call: TRBV6-5
cdr3_aa: CASSYTRSGNQPQHF

j_call: TRBJ2-2
v_call: TRBV10-1
cdr3_aa: CASGTENTGELFF

j_call: TRBJ1-6
v_call: TRBV4-1
cdr3_aa: CASSPTAGRLHF

j_call: TRBJ2-1
v_call: TRBV2
cdr3_aa: CASKLTPYNEQFF

j_call: TRBJ1-1
v_call: TRBV25-1
cdr3_aa: CASSDAQGPAFF